The 32 T cell receptor beta chains below come from one sample, sequenced in a study of Ad26.COV2.S vaccination and SARS-CoV-2 variants (dated by TCRdb to 2020 to 2023). Libraries were prepared through the immunoSEQ multiplex PCR assay. TCRdb retrieved this table from immuneACCESS and kept in-frame rearrangements only. Not all clones are present; in checked studies, unresolved V genes account for under half, and no reason is known for the remainder. This sample gives roughly 500,000 clones in total; around 88% of them show up just once. The ten top clones hold 13% of the sample. Interpreted using the paper, the treatment or condition label stands for: 15 to 20 received Ad26.COV2.S at low or high dose, single or two shots; 5 received placebo; per-sample allocation not given. For vaccine and placebo recipients, repertoires were sequenced using samples collected on day 63 after the first injection.

Sequenced here: peripheral blood, sampled in a trial of Ad26.COV2.S vaccine versus placebo. The receptor source for this set is a person aged 18-65 years who received the Ad26.COV2.S COVID-19 vaccine or a placebo.

The genes are TRBV7-9 and TRBJ2-6; 9 nucleotides line up with TRBD2. V gave up 3 bases and J gave up 0 bases; unmatched junction bases: 6. Germline V CDR1 and CDR2: SEHNR, FQNEAQ (reference sequence). This CDR3 contains 18 residues. Here the CDR3 DNA reads TGTGCCAGCAGCTTTTACCTAGCGGGACGCTCTGGGGCCAACGTCCTGACTTTC. This encodes CASSFYLAGRSGANVLTF. Complete variable domain (other parts from reference TRBV7-9 and TRBJ2-6): DTGVSQNPRHKITKRGQNVTFRCDPISEHNRLYWYRQTLGQGPEFLTYFQNEAQLEKSRLLSDRFSAERPKGSFSTLEIQRTEQGDSAMYLCASSFYLAGRSGANVLTFGAGSRLTVL.

The V and J genes are TRBV6-5 and TRBJ2-3; D is ambiguous. V lost 5 bases and J 2 bases, leaving 11 bases between the germline ends. Germline CDR1 reads MNHEY; CDR2 reads SVGAGI. CDR3 length: 14 residues. CDR3 sequence (DNA): TGTGCCAGCAGTATCCGACTGAACACAGATACGCAGTATTTT. It encodes CASSIRLNTDTQYF.

The table lists this clone with a count of one. This chain joins TRBV25-1 and TRBJ2-2; 7 nucleotides line up with TRBD2. The CDR3 totals 14 residues. The germline CDR1 and CDR2 sequences are MGHDK and SYGVNS. V shed 6 bases, J shed 3 bases, and the junction held 4 bases outside the gene matches. CDR3 nucleotide sequence: TGTGCCAGCAGGGGCGCGGGAGACACCGGGGAGCTGTTTTTT. Protein: CASRGAGDTGELFF.

The chain recombines TRBV20-1 with TRBJ1-4; D is undetermined. V lost 5 bases and J 5 bases, leaving 6 bases between the germline ends. Germline V lookup: CDR1 DFQATT, CDR2 SNEGSKA (reference sequence). The CDR3 extends over 11 amino acids. The CDR3 reads CSAYLNEKLFF. CDR3 nucleotide sequence: TGCAGTGCTTACCTCAATGAAAAACTGTTTTTT.

The gene calls are TRBV29-1 and TRBJ2-5, with D hard to call. Trimming stripped 4 bases from V and 5 bases from J, with 11 bases between. The germline gives CDR1 SQVTM, CDR2 ANQGSEA. This CDR3 has 12 amino acids. In nucleotides, the CDR3 is TGCAGCGTTGGGGAAACCTTGGAGACCCAGTACTTC. It is translated as CSVGETLETQYF.

The genes are TRBV28 and TRBJ1-1; 8 bases are shared with TRBD1. The CDR3 has 15 amino acids. The V gene's germline CDR1 is MDHEN and CDR2 SYDVKM. The V and J ends lost 5 bases and 2 bases, in that order; junction bases with no gene match: 7. DNA of the CDR3: TGTGCCAGCAGTCCACGGACAGGGCGCAACACTGAAGCTTTCTTT. As protein: CASSPRTGRNTEAFF.

This clone was recorded only once. The rearrangement links TRBV19 to TRBJ1-4; 10 positions agree with TRBD1. V was pared by 7 bases and J by 8 bases, with 4 bases of the junction left unmatched. Germline V gene lookup returns CDR1 LNHDA and CDR2 SQIVND (reference sequence). The CDR3 runs to 13 residues. The CDR3 DNA is TGTGCCAGTAAGCCGGGACAGGGGGAAAAACTGTTTTTT. It translates to CASKPGQGEKLFF. Drawing the rest from reference TRBV19 and TRBJ1-4, the complete variable domain is DGGITQSPKYLFRKEGQNVTLSCEQNLNHDAMYWYRQDPGQGLRLIYYSQIVNDFQKGDIAEGYSVSREKKESFPLTVTSAQKNPTAFYLCASKPGQGEKLFFGSGTQLSVL.

The chain has TRBV13 and TRBJ2-3, with 7 bases fitting TRBD2. J lost 2 bases, V lost 3 bases, and 2 bases had no gene match. The CDR3 is 14 residues long. Per the germline V gene, CDR1 is PRHDT and CDR2 is FYEKMQ (reference sequence). The CDR3 DNA is TGTGCCAGCAGCTTCCTAGCGGACACAGATACGCAGTATTTT. Its translation is CASSFLADTDTQYF.

The chain is built from TRBV13 and TRBJ2-1; 7 positions match TRBD2. The germline V gene encodes CDR1 PRHDT and CDR2 FYEKMQ (reference sequence). The length of the CDR3 is 16 residues. V was pared by 5 bases and J by 0 bases, with 7 bases of the junction left unmatched. This CDR3 is CASSTRASGSYNEQFF. The CDR3 nucleotides are TGTGCCAGCAGCACCCGAGCTAGCGGCTCCTACAATGAGCAGTTCTTC.

V gene TRBV9 combines with J gene TRBJ2-1; D may be TRBD2 (6 bases). This CDR3 contains 17 residues. Looked up from germline, CDR1 is SGDLS and CDR2 is YYNGEE. V was trimmed by 3 bases and J by 3 bases, leaving 19 bases between them. This CDR3 reads CASSAPPYRSGYNEQFF. CDR3 sequence (DNA): TGTGCCAGCAGCGCGCCCCCCTATCGTAGCGGCTACAATGAGCAGTTCTTC.

This clone was seen a few times. V is TRBV5-1 and J is TRBJ1-5; 7 bases line up with TRBD1. The CDR3 loop spans 15 amino acids. Trimming took 4 bases from V and 4 from J; bases not matched to a gene: 8. Germline CDR1 reads SGHRS; CDR2 reads YFSETQ. CDR3 in amino acids: CASSPEGAGNQPQHF. The DNA of the CDR3 is TGCGCCAGCAGCCCGGAGGGGGCAGGGAATCAGCCCCAGCATTTT.

The chain carries TRBV5-1 and TRBJ2-1; the D gene is possibly TRBD2 (6 bases). In germline, CDR1 is SGHRS, CDR2 YFSETQ. Trimming removed 4 bases at V and 6 bases at J, with 14 bases between. There are 14 residues in the CDR3. CDR3 protein: CASSLEGLVNEQFF. The CDR3 nucleotides are TGCGCCAGCAGCCTGGAGGGACTCGTCAATGAGCAGTTCTTC. Combining the CDR3 with reference TRBV5-1 and TRBJ2-1 gives the whole variable domain KAGVTQTPRYLIKTRGQQVTLSCSPISGHRSVSWYQQTPGQGLQFLFEYFSETQRNKGNFPGRFSGRQFSNSRSEMNVSTLELGDSALYLCASSLEGLVNEQFFGPGTRLTVL.

The chain recombines TRBV11-2 with TRBJ1-2; D call uncertain. The CDR3 has 15 residues. Trimming stripped 1 base from V and 3 bases from J, with 12 bases between. Germline loops: CDR1 SGHAT, CDR2 FQNNGV. The chain's CDR3 is CASSLALGSDYGYTF. DNA for the CDR3: TGTGCCAGCAGCTTAGCTCTAGGGTCCGACTATGGCTACACCTTC.

This chain joins TRBV28 and TRBJ1-6; the D is unclear. The CDR3 has 13 amino acids. Germline lookup yields CDR1 MDHEN and CDR2 SYDVKM. Trimming stripped 3 bases from V and 5 bases from J, with 5 bases between. The CDR3 sequence is CASSLAHNSPLHF. The CDR3 bases are TGTGCCAGCAGTTTGGCCCATAATTCACCCCTCCACTTT.

This chain connects TRBV9 to TRBJ1-2; perhaps TRBD1 as D (6 bases). V lost 4 bases and J lost 7, with 17 bases in between. Germline loops: CDR1 SGDLS, CDR2 YYNGEE. This CDR3 is 14 amino acids long. CDR3 residues: CASSPGWGAGGYTF. Here the CDR3 DNA reads TGTGCCAGCAGCCCAGGATGGGGGGCCGGTGGCTACACCTTC.

The gene calls are TRBV5-1 and TRBJ1-1; 7 bases map to TRBD1. Germline V gene sequence: CDR1 SGHRS, CDR2 YFSETQ. The CDR3 is 14 residues long. The V and J ends lost 6 bases and 0 bases, in that order; junction bases with no gene match: 5. CDR3 bases: TGCGCCAGCAAGGGGGACAGCATGAACACTGAAGCTTTCTTT. Protein: CASKGDSMNTEAFF.

The chain joins TRBV6-5 to TRBJ2-3; 7 bases are a match to TRBD2. This CDR3 is built from 15 residues. The V and J ends lost 7 bases and 6 bases, in that order; junction bases with no gene match: 13. CDR1 and CDR2 from the germline V gene are MNHEY and SVGAGI. CDR3 bases: TGTGCCAGCAATCCGAGGGAGGGGTTGGCTGATACGCAGTATTTT. This translates into CASNPREGLADTQYF.

The CDR3 DNA follows: TGTGCCAGCAGCGCCTCGGGGGGCGGGTACGAGCAGTACTTC. Amino acid sequence: CASSASGGGYEQYF. V and J are TRBV7-2 and TRBJ2-7, with a weak D call TRBD2 (7 bases). This CDR3 is built from 14 residues. Looked up from germline, CDR1 is SGHTA and CDR2 is FQGNSA. V dropped 5 bases and J dropped 4 bases, with 15 bases sitting between them.

This chain's CDR3 is CASSLVPGARGYEQYF. In DNA, the CDR3 is TGTGCCAGCAGTTTAGTGCCTGGGGCAAGGGGCTACGAGCAGTACTTC. The V and J genes are TRBV27 and TRBJ2-7, with D possibly being TRBD1 (5 bases). Trimming stripped 2 bases from V and 3 bases from J, with 17 bases between. CDR1 and CDR2 from the germline V gene are MNHEY and SMNVEV (reference sequence). The CDR3 totals 16 residues.

V usage is TRBV25-1 and J usage is TRBJ1-1; TRBD1 matches at 7 bases. From germline, CDR1 is MGHDK and CDR2 SYGVNS. This CDR3 comprises 15 residues. V shed 5 bases, J shed 5 bases, and the junction held 11 bases outside the gene matches. The CDR3 loop reads CASSSTRGGRTEAFF. The CDR3 coding sequence is TGTGCCAGCAGTTCAACCAGGGGGGGACGTACTGAAGCTTTCTTT.

The gene calls are TRBV29-1 and TRBJ1-2; D not certain. Germline loops: CDR1 SQVTM, CDR2 ANQGSEA. Deletions cut 2 bases from V and 6 bases from J, with 10 bases between. This CDR3 region has 12 residues. CDR3 amino acids: CSVEKAGDGYTF. The CDR3 DNA is TGCAGCGTTGAAAAGGCAGGAGATGGCTACACCTTC.

The V gene is TRBV27, the J gene TRBJ2-2; no definite D call. The CDR3 is 14 residues long. Per the germline V gene, CDR1 is MNHEY and CDR2 is SMNVEV (reference sequence). V lost 3 bases and J 3 bases, leaving 8 bases between the germline ends. The CDR3 DNA sequence: TGTGCCAGCAGTTTCCTGGGGTACACCGGGGAGCTGTTTTTT. This gives the protein CASSFLGYTGELFF.

The V call is TRBV7-8, the J call TRBJ2-5, with a tentative D call TRBD1 (6 bases). V was clipped by 0 bases and J by 5 bases, with 10 bases between them. CDR3 length equals 14 residues. Germline loops: CDR1 SGHVS, CDR2 FQNEAQ. For the CDR3, the DNA is TGTGCCAGCAGCTTAGCCCAGGGGCGGGAGACCCAGTACTTC. Residues: CASSLAQGRETQYF. Combining the CDR3 with reference TRBV7-8 and TRBJ2-5 gives the whole variable domain GAGVSQSPRYKVAKRGQDVALRCDPISGHVSLFWYQQALGQGPEFLTYFQNEAQLDKSGLPSDRFFAERPEGSVSTLKIQRTQQEDSAVYLCASSLAQGRETQYFGPGTRLLVL.

The rearrangement uses TRBV5-4 and TRBJ2-7; D remains unclear. Trimming removed 3 bases from V and 4 bases from J, with 11 bases in between. Germline V gene data show CDR1 as SGHNT and CDR2 as YYREEE (reference sequence). The CDR3 extends over 13 amino acids. This CDR3 is CASSSTMGYEQYF. The CDR3 nucleotides read TGTGCCAGCAGCTCAACCATGGGATACGAGCAGTACTTC.

The table lists this clone with a count of one. The chain couples TRBV5-1 to TRBJ2-2; possible D gene TRBD1, 5 bases. The V gene lost 1 base and the J gene lost 6 bases, with 13 bases spanning the gap. Germline V gene lookup returns CDR1 SGHRS and CDR2 YFSETQ. The CDR3 is 15 residues long. The CDR3, as DNA: TGCGCCAGCAGCTTGAATGGGGCAGACTCCGGGGAGCTGTTTTTT. Amino acid sequence: CASSLNGADSGELFF.

The CDR3 spells CASSTRNTEAFF. CDR3 in DNA: TGTGCCAGCTCAACCAGGAACACTGAAGCTTTCTTT. The V and J genes are TRBV18 and TRBJ1-1; D gene uncertain. This CDR3 comprises 12 residues. Germline CDR1 reads KGHSH; CDR2 reads LQKENI. Trimming left V 5 bases short and J 1 base short, with 5 bases between. The entire variable domain, with the rest obtained from reference TRBV18 and TRBJ1-1, is as follows: NAGVMQNPRHLVRRRGQEARLRCSPMKGHSHVYWYRQLPEEGLKFMVYLQKENIIDESGMPKERFSAEFPKEGPSILRIQQVVRGDSAAYFCASSTRNTEAFFGQGTRLTVV.

J is TRBJ2-7 and V is TRBV3-1 (or the pseudogene TRBV3-2); tentative D call: TRBD2 (5 bases). The ends were cut back, 3 bases at V and 1 base at J, with 16 bases in the middle. The CDR3 has 16 residues. Germline V gene data show CDR1 as LGHDT and CDR2 as YNNKEL (reference sequence). This chain's CDR3 is CASSQVSRVKSYEQYF. In nucleotides, the CDR3 is TGTGCCAGCAGCCAGGTGTCGCGGGTGAAATCCTACGAGCAGTACTTC.

V and J are TRBV28 and TRBJ1-2; 7 bases are shared with TRBD1. V lost 7 bases and J lost 5; bases outside the gene matches: 19. Germline V CDR1 and CDR2: MDHEN, SYDVKM. The length of the CDR3 is 17 residues. CDR3 bases: TGTGCCAGCACCTTAGCCGGGACAGTAAGGCTCCTATATGGCTACACCTTC. Its translation is CASTLAGTVRLLYGYTF.

The chain is built from TRBV3-1 (or the pseudogene TRBV3-2) and TRBJ2-4, with 7 bases matching TRBD2. V shed 3 bases, J shed 0 bases, and the junction held 5 bases outside the gene matches. The CDR3 contains 16 residues. Germline V CDR1 and CDR2: LGHDT, YNNKEL (reference sequence). The CDR3 coding sequence is TGTGCCAGCAGCCACGGGACTACTATAGCCAAAAACATTCAGTACTTC. Amino acids: CASSHGTTIAKNIQYF.

The rearrangement joins TRBV7-3 to TRBJ2-3; 8 bases are a match to TRBD1. This CDR3 contains 11 residues. Germline V gene data show CDR1 as SGHTA and CDR2 as FQGTGA. V lost 4 bases, J lost 10 bases, and 1 base stayed unmatched. CDR3 DNA: TGTGCCAGCAGCTCGGGACAGGCGCAGTATTTT. It is translated as CASSSGQAQYF.

The V gene is TRBV28, the J gene TRBJ1-3; D is uncertain. Trimming shortened V by 7 bases and J by 3 bases, and 13 bases separated the two germline ends. Germline CDR1 and CDR2: MDHEN and SYDVKM. The CDR3 sequence is 14 residues long. CDR3 loop: CASNAGSGGNTIYF. The CDR3 nucleotides are TGTGCCAGCAATGCCGGTTCTGGTGGAAACACCATATATTTT. The complete variable domain, with remaining parts taken from reference TRBV28 and TRBJ1-3, reads DVKVTQSSRYLVKRTGEKVFLECVQDMDHENMFWYRQDPGLGLRLIYFSYDVKMKEKGDIPEGYSVSREKKERFSLILESASTNQTSMYLCASNAGSGGNTIYFGEGSWLTVV.

The chain is built from TRBV7-6 and TRBJ2-1, with D maybe TRBD2 (5 bases). CDR1 SGHVS and CDR2 FNYEAQ come from the germline V gene. Trimming took off 1 base at V and 9 bases at J, with 22 bases between the two ends. This CDR3 region has 17 residues. This CDR3 reads CASSLVGVASTMSEQFF. CDR3 sequence (DNA): TGTGCCAGCAGCTTAGTTGGTGTAGCCTCGACTATGAGTGAGCAGTTCTTC. Full variable domain (outside the CDR3, taken from reference TRBV7-6 and TRBJ2-1): GAGVSQSPRYKVTKRGQDVALRCDPISGHVSLYWYRQALGQGPEFLTYFNYEAQQDKSGLPNDRFSAERPEGSISTLTIQRTEQRDSAMYRCASSLVGVASTMSEQFFGPGTRLTVL.